Listed below are T cell receptor beta chains from one sample, sequenced in a study of early T cells in non-severe SARS-CoV-2 infection. Each CDR3 protein gets one entry after TCRdb re-called the 5' RACE reads with MiXCR. This table holds around 60,000 distinct CDR3 sequences, 8% to 10% found once. Sequences were obtained from whole blood. The receptors shown here come from an adult who was a healthcare worker with PCR-confirmed SARS-CoV-2 infection or an uninfected control (not recorded which). Each CDR3 is given with its conserved first and last residue. A D gene is named only where the DNA matches it firmly. Rows may omit the clone size; those that give it use once, few, many or a size class.

d_call j_call v_call clone_size cdr3_nt cdr3_aa
TRBD2 TRBJ2-7 TRBV20-1 once TGCAGTGCTAGACCTCCGTGGAGCGGGGTAGCCTACGAGCAGTACTTC CSARPPWSGVAYEQYF
NA TRBJ2-1 TRBV7-8 many TGTGCCAGCAGCTTACGCGGGGGCCTCAATGAGCAGTTCTTC CASSLRGGLNEQFF
TRBD1 TRBJ1-5 TRBV7-2 many TGTGCCAGCAGCTTTGGGGACAGGGGGTACAATCAGCCCCAGCATTTT CASSFGDRGYNQPQHF
NA TRBJ2-7 TRBV20-1 many TGCAGTGCTAGAGCTACCTACGAGCAGTACTTC CSARATYEQYF
TRBD2 TRBJ2-2 TRBV7-9 NA TGTGCCAGCAGCCCACTAGCGAACGGGGAGCTGTTTTTT CASSPLANGELFF
TRBD2 TRBJ2-3 TRBV20-1 many TGCAGTGCTGGACCGGCTAGCGGGAGAGGAGATTCCACAGATACGCAGTATTTT CSAGPASGRGDSTDTQYF
NA TRBJ1-5 TRBV2 many TGTGCCAGCAGAGAGAGAGAGGGGAATCAGCCCCAGCATTTT CASREREGNQPQHF
TRBD2 TRBJ2-5 TRBV7-7 few TGTGCTAGCAACCCAAGACTAGCGGGAGAAGGGGGGACCCAGTACTTC CASNPRLAGEGGTQYF
TRBD1 TRBJ2-7 TRBV6-6 many TGTGCCAGCAGCCCCGGGACAGTACGCGAGCAGTACTTC CASSPGTVREQYF
TRBD1 TRBJ2-3 TRBV28 few TGTGCCAGCAGTTTCGACAGGGGGAGAGATACGCAGTATTTT CASSFDRGRDTQYF
NA TRBJ2-5 TRBV20-1 many TGCAGTGCTATCATTAATCCCCCGGGACACCCCCAAGAGACCCAGTACTTC CSAIINPPGHPQETQYF
NA TRBJ2-7 TRBV7-8 few TGTGCCAGCAGCTCCTTGCCCCCCTACGAGCAGTACTTC CASSSLPPYEQYF
NA TRBJ2-1 TRBV5-5 NA TGTGCCAGCAGCTTGACAGCGTACTACAATGAGCAGTTCTTC CASSLTAYYNEQFF
TRBD1 TRBJ2-6 TRBV11-2 many TGTGCCAGCAGCCGGACAGGCCACTCTGGGGCCAACGTCCTGACTTTC CASSRTGHSGANVLTF
TRBD2 TRBJ2-5 TRBV19 many TGTGCCAGCGCTGACCGGACTAGCGGGAGGGCGGAGACCCAGTACTTC CASADRTSGRAETQYF
NA TRBJ1-1 TRBV29-1 once TGCAGCGCCCTAGAGGACACTGAAGCTTTCTTT CSALEDTEAFF
TRBD2 TRBJ2-7 TRBV7-6 many TGTGCCAGCAGCCCCCTAACTCCCCCGACTAGCGGGCGAACTGTCTGGGTGAAGTACTTC CASSPLTPPTSGRTVWVKYF
NA TRBJ2-7 TRBV19 few TGTGCCAGTAGCCATCCGAGTGGAGGCGAGCAGTACTTC CASSHPSGGEQYF
NA TRBJ2-3 TRBV29-1 many TGCAGCGTTGAAGGGGGAGTAGGTGGAACAGATACGCAGTATTTT CSVEGGVGGTDTQYF
TRBD1 TRBJ2-1 TRBV7-2 many TGTGCCAGCAGCTTAGCCGTGACAGGGAAAGATGAGCAGTTCTTC CASSLAVTGKDEQFF